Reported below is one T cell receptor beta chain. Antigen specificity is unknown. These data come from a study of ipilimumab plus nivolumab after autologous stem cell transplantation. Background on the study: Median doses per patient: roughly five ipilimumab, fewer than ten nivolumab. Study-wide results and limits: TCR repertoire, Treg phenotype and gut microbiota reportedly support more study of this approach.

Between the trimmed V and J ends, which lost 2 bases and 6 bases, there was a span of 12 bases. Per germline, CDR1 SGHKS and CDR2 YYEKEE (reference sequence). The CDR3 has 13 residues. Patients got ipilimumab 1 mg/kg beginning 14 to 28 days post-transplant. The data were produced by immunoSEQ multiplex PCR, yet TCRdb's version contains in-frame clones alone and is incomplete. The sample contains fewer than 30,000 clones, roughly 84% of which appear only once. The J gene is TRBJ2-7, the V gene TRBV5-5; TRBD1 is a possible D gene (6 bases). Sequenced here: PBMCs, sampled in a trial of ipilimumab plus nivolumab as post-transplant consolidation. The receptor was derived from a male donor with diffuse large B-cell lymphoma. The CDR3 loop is CASSFMAGVEQYF. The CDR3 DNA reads TGTGCCAGCAGCTTCATGGCAGGGGTCGAGCAGTACTTC.